Each of the 21 T cell receptor beta chains below was sequenced from the same sample in a study of metastatic and nonmetastatic thyroid tumors. Among the patients, none had received any treatment before thyroid surgery. TCRdb called clones again from the PCR reads with MiXCR. The sample has 23,000 or so clones; less than 25% are singletons. The sequencing sample was made of blood. Source of these receptors: a female donor with papillary thyroid cancer or a benign thyroid nodule (not recorded which). Some clones in this sample may be carry-over from other donors' samples.

The rearrangement links TRBV20-1 to TRBJ2-5, with a possible D match to TRBD2 (7 bases). V lost 6 bases and J 9 bases, leaving 23 bases between the germline ends. In germline, CDR1 is DFQATT, CDR2 SNEGSKA (reference sequence). The CDR3 contains 14 residues. The CDR3 sequence: CSAILEGGVMAQYF. CDR3 DNA sequence: TGCAGTGCCATACTAGAGGGGGGGGTAATGGCCCAGTACTTC.

This clone was recorded at least ten times. The gene calls are TRBV9 and TRBJ1-2; tentative D call: TRBD1 (5 bases). This CDR3 has 14 residues. Germline V lookup: CDR1 SGDLS, CDR2 YYNGEE. The V gene lost 3 bases and the J gene lost 5 bases, with 14 bases spanning the gap. For the CDR3, the DNA is TGTGCCAGCAGCGCCCGGACATCTGAGTATGGCTACACCTTC. Translation: CASSARTSEYGYTF. Full variable domain (missing parts from reference TRBV9 and TRBJ1-2): DSGVTQTPKHLITATGQRVTLRCSPRSGDLSVYWYQQSLDQGLQFLIQYYNGEERAKGNILERFSAQQFPDLHSELNLSSLELGDSALYFCASSARTSEYGYTFGSGTRLTVV.

This clone appeared many times. The chain joins TRBV14 to TRBJ1-6; 7 bases fit TRBD1. This CDR3 has 16 residues. Germline trimming cut 2 bases from V and 9 bases from J; bases unmatched to any gene: 10. CDR1 is SGHDN and CDR2 is FVKESK in the germline V gene. CDR3 coding DNA: TGTGCCAGCAGCCAAAGGGGGCGGGGGATCAGTTCACCCCTCCACTTT. This sequence encodes CASSQRGRGISSPLHF.

There are many counts of this clone. The V call is TRBV12-3 or TRBV12-4, the J call TRBJ1-4; D is unresolved. Trimming cost V 3 bases and J 4 bases, with 9 bases left between them. The CDR3 has 14 amino acids. CDR3 DNA: TGTGCCAGCAGTTTTGCAGGACGTAATGAAAAACTGTTTTTT. Protein sequence: CASSFAGRNEKLFF.

Comments on this clone: No conserved phenylalanine or tryptophan ends this CDR3, so it is likely a read error. The rearrangement joins TRBV11-2 to TRBJ2-7; D uncertain. CDR3 length equals 13 residues. V was clipped by 7 bases and J by 2 bases, with 12 bases between them. Germline-derived CDR1 and CDR2 are SGHAT and FQNNGV. This CDR3 is CASKTASTYEQYL. In nucleotides, the CDR3 is TGTGCCAGCAAAACGGCGAGCACCTACGAGCAGTACTTG.

This clone was observed once. The chain couples TRBV20-1 to TRBJ2-1, with 9 bases identical to TRBD2. Trimming removed 5 bases from V and 7 bases from J; junction bases left unmatched: 15. The CDR3 sequence is 16 residues long. Per germline, CDR1 DFQATT and CDR2 SNEGSKA (reference sequence). In DNA form, the CDR3 reads TGCAGTGCTCGAGGAAACGTAGCGGGAGTTTGGAATGAGCAGTTCTTC. Residues: CSARGNVAGVWNEQFF.

About this clone: Germline is not matched at one junction end, which may reflect a read error. The rearrangement links TRBV6-2 or TRBV6-3 to TRBJ2-2, with D possibly matching TRBD2 (5 bases). From germline, CDR1 is MNHEY and CDR2 SVGEGT. This CDR3 spans 15 amino acids. The CDR3, as DNA: TGTGCCAGCTTAGGGAGTAGTTGGAACACCGGTGAGCTGTTTTTT. This encodes CASLGSSWNTGELFF.

The rearrangement links TRBV11-2 to TRBJ2-2, with 10 bases that match TRBD2. The CDR3 sequence is 16 residues long. CDR1 SGHAT and CDR2 FQNNGV come from the germline V gene. Germline trimming cut 2 bases from V and 7 bases from J; bases unmatched to any gene: 7. The CDR3 nucleotides read TGTGCCAGCAGCTTATCTAGCGGGAGCGTTGGCGGGGAGCTGTTTTTT. As protein: CASSLSSGSVGGELFF.

In this sample, this clone turned up many times. V and J are TRBV19 and TRBJ1-5; perhaps TRBD1 as D (6 bases). Germline lookup yields CDR1 LNHDA and CDR2 SQIVND (reference sequence). The CDR3 spans 15 residues. V was cut by 5 bases and J by 3 bases, with 14 bases left in between. The CDR3, as DNA: TGTGCCAGTAGTCGGTCTGGGGGCATCAATCAGCCCCAGCATTTT. Translation gives CASSRSGGINQPQHF.

Many counts were recorded for this clone. The V and J genes are TRBV11-2 and TRBJ1-2, with D perhaps TRBD1 (5 bases). This CDR3 region has 15 residues. Trimming pared 4 bases from V and 3 bases from J, leaving 15 bases between. Germline values: CDR1 SGHAT, CDR2 FQNNGV. The CDR3 nucleotides are TGTGCCAGCAGCTACTCTATCGGACAAGACTATGGCTACACCTTC. Translating it yields CASSYSIGQDYGYTF.

The J gene is TRBJ1-2, the V gene TRBV27; 7 bases map to TRBD1. The CDR3 spans 15 residues. J lost 6 bases, V lost 6 bases, and 13 bases had no gene match. The germline V gene has CDR1 MNHEY and CDR2 SMNVEV (reference sequence). The CDR3: CASSSQGWGLDGYTF. The CDR3 nucleotides read TGTGCCAGCAGCTCACAGGGGTGGGGCCTTGATGGCTACACCTTC.

Only a few counts were recorded for this clone. The chain combines TRBV12-3 or TRBV12-4 with TRBJ1-2; unclear D gene. This CDR3 has 12 residues. The V gene lost 8 bases and the J gene lost 9 bases, with 16 bases spanning the gap. The DNA for the CDR3 is TGTGCCAGCGTTGGAACGGGAGACTGCTACACCTTC. Translation: CASVGTGDCYTF.

This clone was seen at least ten times. The chain links TRBV13 to TRBJ1-2; D uncertain. The CDR3 consists of 14 residues. The V gene's germline CDR1 is PRHDT and CDR2 FYEKMQ (reference sequence). V was pared by 0 bases and J by 11 bases, with 16 bases between. CDR3 region: CASSLGGGLRGYTF. As DNA, the CDR3 is TGTGCCAGCAGCTTAGGGGGTGGGTTACGTGGTTACACCTTC.

As for this clone: At one of its ends the junction is not consistent with the germline gene, which may arise from a read error. The chain combines TRBV2 with TRBJ2-7; 7 nucleotides agree with TRBD2. The CDR3 contains 13 residues. Germline V gives CDR1 SNHLY, CDR2 FYNNEI. CDR3 residues: CVSSWGGSYEQYF. CDR3 in DNA: TGTGTCAGCTCGTGGGGAGGGAGTTACGAGCAGTACTTC.

Many counts were recorded for this clone. This sequence joins TRBV4-3 and TRBJ2-3; D unclear. V was pared by 0 bases and J by 2 bases, with 9 bases between. Germline V gives CDR1 LGHNA, CDR2 YSLEER. This CDR3 comprises 15 residues. The CDR3: CASSQELGITDTQYF. CDR3 bases: TGCGCCAGCAGCCAAGAATTAGGAATCACAGATACGCAGTATTTT.

This clone was detected ten times or more. Other DNA variants within this sample encode the same CDR3. The chain joins TRBV2 to TRBJ1-3; D possibly corresponds to TRBD1 (5 bases). The CDR3 contains 17 residues. In germline, CDR1 is SNHLY, CDR2 FYNNEI. With 6 bases removed from V and 7 bases from J, the gap between germline ends came to 25 bases. The chain's CDR3 is CASSLFGTTETINTIYF. DNA of the CDR3: TGTGCCAGCAGCCTTTTCGGAACGACAGAGACCATCAACACCATATATTTT.

A note on this clone: The junction differs from germline at one of its ends, possibly a read error. The chain carries TRBV3-1 and TRBJ2-7; 16 nucleotides agree with TRBD2. The CDR3 extends over 20 amino acids. In germline, CDR1 is LGHDT, CDR2 YNNKEL (reference sequence). The CDR3 spells CAISQGGRGTSGRGPYEQYF. CDR3 bases: TGTGCCATCAGCCAAGGGGGACGGGGGACTAGCGGGAGGGGACCTTACGAGCAGTACTTC.

This clone was counted at least ten times. CDR3 coding DNA: TGTGCCAGCAGCTTAAGGACATTGAACACTGAAGCTTTCTTT. Protein product: CASSLRTLNTEAFF. V is TRBV11-2 and J is TRBJ1-1; TRBD1 is a possible D gene (5 bases). Germline V gene sequence: CDR1 SGHAT, CDR2 FQNNGV. This CDR3 spans 14 amino acids. V was clipped by 2 bases and J by 0 bases, with 7 bases between them.

This clone was counted ten times or more. This chain uses TRBV29-1 with TRBJ2-1; maybe TRBD1 (5 bases). CDR3 length: 13 residues. The V gene's germline CDR1 is SQVTM and CDR2 ANQGSEA. V was shortened by 3 bases and J by 3 bases, with 9 bases between the two germline ends. The CDR3, as DNA: TGCAGCGTTGATACAGGTTTCTACAATGAGCAGTTCTTC. Encoded protein: CSVDTGFYNEQFF.

For this clone: One end of the junction fails to match germline, which may point to a read error. V is TRBV20-1 and J is TRBJ2-7; weak D call: TRBD1 (6 bases). Germline V lookup: CDR1 DFQATT, CDR2 SNEGSKA (reference sequence). The length of the CDR3 is 15 residues. CDR3 coding DNA: TGCAGTGCGAGGACCACTAGAGGGGGTTACTACGAGCATTACTTC. This gives the protein CSARTTRGGYYEHYF.

This clone was seen a few times. V and J are TRBV6-1 and TRBJ1-2, with TRBD1 matching over 7 bases. Trimming cost V 5 bases and J 8 bases; bases outside gene matches: 8. CDR1 is MNHNS and CDR2 is SASEGT in the germline V gene. The CDR3 loop spans 13 amino acids. The CDR3 reads CASSRSGGRGYTF. The CDR3 nucleotides read TGTGCCAGCAGTCGCTCAGGGGGAAGAGGCTACACCTTC.